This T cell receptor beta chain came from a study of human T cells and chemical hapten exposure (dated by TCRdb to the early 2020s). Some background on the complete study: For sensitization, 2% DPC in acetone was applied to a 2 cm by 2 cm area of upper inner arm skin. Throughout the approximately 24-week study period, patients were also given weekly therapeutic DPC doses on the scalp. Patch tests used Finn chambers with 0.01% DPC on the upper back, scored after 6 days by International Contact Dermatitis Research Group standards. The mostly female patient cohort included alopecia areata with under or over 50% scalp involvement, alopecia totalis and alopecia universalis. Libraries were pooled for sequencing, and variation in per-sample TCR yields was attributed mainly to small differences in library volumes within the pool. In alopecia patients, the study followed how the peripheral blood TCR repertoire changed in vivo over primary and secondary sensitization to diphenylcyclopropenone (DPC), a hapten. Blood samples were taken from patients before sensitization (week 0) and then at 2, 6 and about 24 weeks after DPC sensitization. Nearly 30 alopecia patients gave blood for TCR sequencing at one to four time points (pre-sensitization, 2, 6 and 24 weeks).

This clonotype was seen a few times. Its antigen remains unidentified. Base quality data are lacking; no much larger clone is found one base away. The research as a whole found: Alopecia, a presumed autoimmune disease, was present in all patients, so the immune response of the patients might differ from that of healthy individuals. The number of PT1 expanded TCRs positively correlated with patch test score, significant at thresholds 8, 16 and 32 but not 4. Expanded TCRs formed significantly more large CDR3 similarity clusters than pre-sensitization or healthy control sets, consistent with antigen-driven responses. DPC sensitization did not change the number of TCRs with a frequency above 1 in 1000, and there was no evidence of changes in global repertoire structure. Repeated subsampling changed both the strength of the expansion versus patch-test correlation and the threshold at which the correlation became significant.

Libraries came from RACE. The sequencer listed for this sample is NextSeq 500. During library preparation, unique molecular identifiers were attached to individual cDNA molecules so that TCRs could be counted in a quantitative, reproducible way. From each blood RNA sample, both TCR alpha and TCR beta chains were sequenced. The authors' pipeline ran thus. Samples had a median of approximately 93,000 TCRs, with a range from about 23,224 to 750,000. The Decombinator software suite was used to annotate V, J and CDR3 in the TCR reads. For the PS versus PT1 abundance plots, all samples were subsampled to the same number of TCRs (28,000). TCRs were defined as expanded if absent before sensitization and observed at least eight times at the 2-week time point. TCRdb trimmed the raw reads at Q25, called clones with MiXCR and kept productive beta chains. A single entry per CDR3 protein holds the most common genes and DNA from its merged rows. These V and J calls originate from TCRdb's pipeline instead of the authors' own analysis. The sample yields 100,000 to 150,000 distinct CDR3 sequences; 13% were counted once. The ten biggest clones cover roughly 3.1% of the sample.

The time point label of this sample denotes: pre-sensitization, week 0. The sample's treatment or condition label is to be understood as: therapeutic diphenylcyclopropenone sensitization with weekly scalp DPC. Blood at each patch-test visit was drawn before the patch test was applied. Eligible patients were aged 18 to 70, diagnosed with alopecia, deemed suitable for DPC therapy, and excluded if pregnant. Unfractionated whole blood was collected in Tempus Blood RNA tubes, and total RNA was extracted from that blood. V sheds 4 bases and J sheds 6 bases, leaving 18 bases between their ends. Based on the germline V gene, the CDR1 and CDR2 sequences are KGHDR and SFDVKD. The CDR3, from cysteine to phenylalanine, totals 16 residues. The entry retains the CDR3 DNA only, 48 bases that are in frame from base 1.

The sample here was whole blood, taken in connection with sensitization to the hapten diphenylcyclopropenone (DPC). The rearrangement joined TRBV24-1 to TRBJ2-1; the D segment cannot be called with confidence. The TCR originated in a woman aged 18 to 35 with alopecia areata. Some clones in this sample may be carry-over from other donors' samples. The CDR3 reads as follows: CATSDRADRVPNEQFF. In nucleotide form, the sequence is TGTGCCACCAGTGACCGGGCTGATAGGGTCCCCAATGAGCAGTTCTTC.